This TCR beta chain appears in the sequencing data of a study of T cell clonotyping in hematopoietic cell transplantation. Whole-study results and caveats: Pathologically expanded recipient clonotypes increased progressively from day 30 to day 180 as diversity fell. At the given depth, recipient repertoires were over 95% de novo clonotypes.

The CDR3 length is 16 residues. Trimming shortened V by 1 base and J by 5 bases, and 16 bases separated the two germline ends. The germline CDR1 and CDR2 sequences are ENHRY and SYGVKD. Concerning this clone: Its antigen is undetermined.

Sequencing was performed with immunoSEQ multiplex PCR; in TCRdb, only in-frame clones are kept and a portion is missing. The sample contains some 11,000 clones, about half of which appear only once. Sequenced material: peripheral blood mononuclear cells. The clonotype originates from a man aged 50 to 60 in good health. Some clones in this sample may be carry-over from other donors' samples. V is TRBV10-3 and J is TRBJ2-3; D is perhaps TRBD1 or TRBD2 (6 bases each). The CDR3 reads CAISEWGDPGEDTQYF. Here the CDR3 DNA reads TGTGCCATCAGTGAGTGGGGGGACCCAGGGGAAGATACGCAGTATTTT.